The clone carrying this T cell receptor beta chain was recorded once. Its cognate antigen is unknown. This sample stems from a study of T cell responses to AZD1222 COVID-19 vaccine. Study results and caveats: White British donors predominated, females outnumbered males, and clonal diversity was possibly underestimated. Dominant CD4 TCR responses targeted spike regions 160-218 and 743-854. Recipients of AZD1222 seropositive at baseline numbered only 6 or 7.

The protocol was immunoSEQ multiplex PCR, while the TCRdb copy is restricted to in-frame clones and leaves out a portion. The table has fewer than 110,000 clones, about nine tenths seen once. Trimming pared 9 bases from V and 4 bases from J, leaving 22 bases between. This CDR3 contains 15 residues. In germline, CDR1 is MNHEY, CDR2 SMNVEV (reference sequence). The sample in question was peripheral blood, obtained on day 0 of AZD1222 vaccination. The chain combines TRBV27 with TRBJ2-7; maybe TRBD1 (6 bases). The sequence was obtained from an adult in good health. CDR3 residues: CASKVRGHSAYEQYF. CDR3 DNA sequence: TGTGCCAGTAAAGTTCGGGGACATAGCGCGTACGAGCAGTACTTC.